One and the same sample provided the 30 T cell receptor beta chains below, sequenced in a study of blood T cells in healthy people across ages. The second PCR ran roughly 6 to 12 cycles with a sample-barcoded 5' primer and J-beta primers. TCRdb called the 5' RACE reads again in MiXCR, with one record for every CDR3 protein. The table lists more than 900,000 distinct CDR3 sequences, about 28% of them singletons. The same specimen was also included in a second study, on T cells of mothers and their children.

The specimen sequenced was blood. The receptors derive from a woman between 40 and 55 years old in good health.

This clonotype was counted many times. The CDR3 region is CASSRGYSTPRQETQYF. The CDR3 DNA reads as TGTGCCAGCAGCAGGGGATACAGTACCCCTCGGCAAGAGACCCAGTACTTC. This sequence joins TRBV6-6 and TRBJ2-5, with D perhaps matching TRBD1 (6 bases). CDR3 length equals 17 residues. V was cut by 6 bases and J by 2 bases, with 22 bases left in between. Germline-derived CDR1 and CDR2 are MNHNY and SVGAGI (reference sequence).

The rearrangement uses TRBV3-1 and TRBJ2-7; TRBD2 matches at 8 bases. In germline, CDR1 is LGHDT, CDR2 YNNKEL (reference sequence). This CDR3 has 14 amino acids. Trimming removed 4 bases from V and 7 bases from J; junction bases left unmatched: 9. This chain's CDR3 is CASSPGTSADEQYF. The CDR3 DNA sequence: TGTGCCAGCAGCCCCGGGACTAGTGCGGATGAGCAGTACTTC.

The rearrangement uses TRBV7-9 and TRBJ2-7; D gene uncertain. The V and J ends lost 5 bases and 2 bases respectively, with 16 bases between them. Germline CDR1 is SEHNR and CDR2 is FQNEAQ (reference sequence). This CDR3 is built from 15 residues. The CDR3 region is CASSITAWGTYEQYF. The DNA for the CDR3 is TGTGCCAGCAGCATTACAGCCTGGGGTACCTACGAGCAGTACTTC.

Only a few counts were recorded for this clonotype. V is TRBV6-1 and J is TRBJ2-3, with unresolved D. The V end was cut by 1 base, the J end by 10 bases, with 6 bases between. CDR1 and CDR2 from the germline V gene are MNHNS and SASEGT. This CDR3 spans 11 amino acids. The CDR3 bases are TGTGCCAGCAGTGAAGTGGCCCCGCAGTATTTT. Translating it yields CASSEVAPQYF.

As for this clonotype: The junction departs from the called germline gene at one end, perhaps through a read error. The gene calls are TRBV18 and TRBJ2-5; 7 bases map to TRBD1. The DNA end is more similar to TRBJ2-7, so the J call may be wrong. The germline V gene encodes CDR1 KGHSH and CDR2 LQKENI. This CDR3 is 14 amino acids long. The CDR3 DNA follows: TGTACCAGCTCACCAACACAGGGGAAGCACGAGCAGTACTTC. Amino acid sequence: CTSSPTQGKHEQYF.

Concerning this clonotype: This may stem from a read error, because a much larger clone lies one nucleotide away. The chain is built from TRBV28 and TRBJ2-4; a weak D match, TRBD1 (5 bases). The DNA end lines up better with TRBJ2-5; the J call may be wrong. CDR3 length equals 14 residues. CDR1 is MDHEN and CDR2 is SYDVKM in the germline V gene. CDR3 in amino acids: CASSPLEQEETQYF. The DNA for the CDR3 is TGTGCCAGCAGTCCACTTGAACAGGAGGAGACCCAGTACTTC.

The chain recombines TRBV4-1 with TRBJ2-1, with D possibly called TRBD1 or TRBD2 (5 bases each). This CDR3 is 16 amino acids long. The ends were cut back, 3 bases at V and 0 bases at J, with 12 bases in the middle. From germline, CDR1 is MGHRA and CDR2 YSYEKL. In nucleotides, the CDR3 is TGCGCCAGCAGCCAGTCCGGGGACGCCTCCTACAATGAGCAGTTCTTC. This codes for CASSQSGDASYNEQFF.

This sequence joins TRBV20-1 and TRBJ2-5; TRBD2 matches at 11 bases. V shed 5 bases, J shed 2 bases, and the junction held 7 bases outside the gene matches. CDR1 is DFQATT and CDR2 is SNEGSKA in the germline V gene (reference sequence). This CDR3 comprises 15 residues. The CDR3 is CSAQELAGVQETQYF. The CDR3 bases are TGCAGTGCTCAAGAACTAGCGGGGGTACAAGAGACCCAGTACTTC.

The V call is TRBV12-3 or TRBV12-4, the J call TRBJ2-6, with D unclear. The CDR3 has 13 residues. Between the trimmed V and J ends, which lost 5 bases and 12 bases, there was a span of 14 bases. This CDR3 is CASSRTTGAVLTF. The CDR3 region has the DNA TGTGCCAGCAGTAGAACGACGGGCGCCGTCCTGACTTTC.

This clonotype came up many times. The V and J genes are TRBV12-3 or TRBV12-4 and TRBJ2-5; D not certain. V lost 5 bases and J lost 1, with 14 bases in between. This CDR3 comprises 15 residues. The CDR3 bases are TGTGCCAGCAGTAAACTACCGGCAACCCAAGAGACCCAGTACTTC. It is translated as CASSKLPATQETQYF.

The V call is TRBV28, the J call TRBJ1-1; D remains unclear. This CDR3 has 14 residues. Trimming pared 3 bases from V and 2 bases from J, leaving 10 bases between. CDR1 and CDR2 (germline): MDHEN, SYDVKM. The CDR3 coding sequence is TGTGCCAGCAGTTTCCTGGTTGGCAACACTGAAGCTTTCTTT. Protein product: CASSFLVGNTEAFF.

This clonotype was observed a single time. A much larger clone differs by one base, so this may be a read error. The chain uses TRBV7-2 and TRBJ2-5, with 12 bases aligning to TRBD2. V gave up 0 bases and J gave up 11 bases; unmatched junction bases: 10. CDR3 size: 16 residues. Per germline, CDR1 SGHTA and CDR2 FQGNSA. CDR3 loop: CASSLAVASGGVGQYF. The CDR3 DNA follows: TGTGCCAGCAGCTTAGCGGTGGCTAGCGGGGGGGTTGGGCAGTACTTC.

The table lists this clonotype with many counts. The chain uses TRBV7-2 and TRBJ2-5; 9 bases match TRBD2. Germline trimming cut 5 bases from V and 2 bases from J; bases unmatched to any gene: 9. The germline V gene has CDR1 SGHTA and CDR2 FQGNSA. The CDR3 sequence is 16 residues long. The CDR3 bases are TGTGCCAGCAGCCAGGGTAGAAGCGGGGGGCAAGAGACCCAGTACTTC. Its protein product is CASSQGRSGGQETQYF.

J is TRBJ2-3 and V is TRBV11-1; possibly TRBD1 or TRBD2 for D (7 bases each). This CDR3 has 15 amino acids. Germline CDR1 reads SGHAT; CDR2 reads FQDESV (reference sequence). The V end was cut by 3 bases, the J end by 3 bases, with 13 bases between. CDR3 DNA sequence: TGTGCCAGCAGCTTCAACAGGGGAGGGACAGATACGCAGTATTTT. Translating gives CASSFNRGGTDTQYF. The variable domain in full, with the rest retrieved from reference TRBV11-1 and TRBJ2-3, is EAEVAQSPRYKITEKSQAVAFWCDPISGHATLYWYRQILGQGPELLVQFQDESVVDDSQLPKDRFSAERLKGVDSTLKIQPAELGDSAMYLCASSFNRGGTDTQYFGPGTRLTVL.

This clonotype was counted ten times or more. CDR3 region: CASSQPGRNSYGYTF. In DNA, the CDR3 is TGCGCCAGCAGCCAACCGGGACGGAACTCGTATGGCTACACCTTC. V gene TRBV4-1 combines with J gene TRBJ1-2, with D tentatively TRBD1 (5 bases). The germline V and J ends were trimmed by 2 bases and 5 bases, with 15 bases remaining between them. The length of the CDR3 is 15 residues. CDR1 is MGHRA and CDR2 is YSYEKL in the germline V gene.

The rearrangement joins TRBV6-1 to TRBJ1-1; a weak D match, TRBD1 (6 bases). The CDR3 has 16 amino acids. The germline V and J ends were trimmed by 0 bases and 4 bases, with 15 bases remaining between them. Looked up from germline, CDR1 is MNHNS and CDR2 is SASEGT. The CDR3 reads CASSEAYRQAATEAFF. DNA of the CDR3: TGTGCCAGCAGTGAAGCTTATCGACAGGCCGCCACTGAAGCTTTCTTT.

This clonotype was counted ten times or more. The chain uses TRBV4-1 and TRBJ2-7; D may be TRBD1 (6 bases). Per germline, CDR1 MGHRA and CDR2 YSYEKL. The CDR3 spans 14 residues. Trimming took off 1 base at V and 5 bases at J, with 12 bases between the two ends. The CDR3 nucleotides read TGCGCCAGCAGCCAAGTTTACAGGGACCACGAGCAGTACTTC. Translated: CASSQVYRDHEQYF.

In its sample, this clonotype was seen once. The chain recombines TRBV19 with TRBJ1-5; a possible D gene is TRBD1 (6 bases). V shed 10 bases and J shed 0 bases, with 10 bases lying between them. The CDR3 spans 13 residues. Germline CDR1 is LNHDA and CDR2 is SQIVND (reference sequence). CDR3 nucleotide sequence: TGTGCCACCAACAGGGATAGCAATCAGCCCCAGCATTTT. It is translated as CATNRDSNQPQHF. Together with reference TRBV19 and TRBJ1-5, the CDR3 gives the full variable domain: DGGITQSPKYLFRKEGQNVTLSCEQNLNHDAMYWYRQDPGQGLRLIYYSQIVNDFQKGDIAEGYSVSREKKESFPLTVTSAQKNPTAFYLCATNRDSNQPQHFGDGTRLSIL.

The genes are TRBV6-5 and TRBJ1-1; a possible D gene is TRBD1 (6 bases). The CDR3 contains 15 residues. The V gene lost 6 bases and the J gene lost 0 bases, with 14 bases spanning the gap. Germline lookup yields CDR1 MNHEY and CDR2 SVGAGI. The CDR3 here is CASRYGTNMNTEAFF. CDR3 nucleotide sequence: TGTGCCAGCAGATACGGGACAAACATGAACACTGAAGCTTTCTTT.

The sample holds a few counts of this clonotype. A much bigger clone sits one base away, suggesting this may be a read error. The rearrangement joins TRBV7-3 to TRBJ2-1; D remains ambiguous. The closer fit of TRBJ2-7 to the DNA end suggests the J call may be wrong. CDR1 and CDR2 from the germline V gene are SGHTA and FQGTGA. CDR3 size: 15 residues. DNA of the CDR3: TGTGCCAGCAGCTTATCATCGAGCTCCTACAATGAGCAGTACTTC. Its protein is CASSLSSSSYNEQYF.

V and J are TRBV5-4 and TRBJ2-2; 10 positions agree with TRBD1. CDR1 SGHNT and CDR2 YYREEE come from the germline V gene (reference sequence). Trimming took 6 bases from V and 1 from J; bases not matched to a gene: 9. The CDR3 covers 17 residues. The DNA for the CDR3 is TGTGCCAGCAACTCCCGTGGGACAGGGGTGAACACCGGGGAGCTGTTTTTT. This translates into CASNSRGTGVNTGELFF.

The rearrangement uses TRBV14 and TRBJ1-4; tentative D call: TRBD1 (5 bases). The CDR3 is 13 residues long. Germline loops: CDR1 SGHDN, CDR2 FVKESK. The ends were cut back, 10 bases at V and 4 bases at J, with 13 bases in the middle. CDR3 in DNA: TGTGCCACAAGCGGGGGTCTTAATGAAAAACTGTTTTTT. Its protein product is CATSGGLNEKLFF. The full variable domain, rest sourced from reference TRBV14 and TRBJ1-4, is EAGVTQFPSHSVIEKGQTVTLRCDPISGHDNLYWYRRVMGKEIKFLLHFVKESKQDESGMPNNRFLAERTGGTYSTLKVQPAELEDSGVYFCATSGGLNEKLFFGSGTQLSVL.

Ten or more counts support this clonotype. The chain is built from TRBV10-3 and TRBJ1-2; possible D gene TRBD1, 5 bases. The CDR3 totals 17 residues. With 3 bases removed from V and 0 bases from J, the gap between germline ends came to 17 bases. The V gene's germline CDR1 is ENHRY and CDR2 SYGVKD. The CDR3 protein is CAISDSALMGANYGYTF. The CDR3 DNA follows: TGTGCCATCAGTGACTCAGCCCTCATGGGGGCTAACTATGGCTACACCTTC.

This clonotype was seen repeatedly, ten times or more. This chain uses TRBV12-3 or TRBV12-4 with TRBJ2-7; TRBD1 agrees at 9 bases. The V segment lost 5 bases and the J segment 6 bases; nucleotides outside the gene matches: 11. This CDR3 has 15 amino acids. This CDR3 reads CASSLRTGETREQYF. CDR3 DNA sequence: TGTGCCAGCAGTCTCCGGACAGGGGAGACGCGCGAGCAGTACTTC.

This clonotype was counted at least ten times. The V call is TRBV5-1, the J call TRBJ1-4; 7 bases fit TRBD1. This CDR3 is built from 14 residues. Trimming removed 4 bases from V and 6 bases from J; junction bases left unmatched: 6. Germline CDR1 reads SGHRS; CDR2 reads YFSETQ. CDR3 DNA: TGCGCCAGCAGCCGGGACAGCAAAGATGAAAAACTGTTTTTT. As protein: CASSRDSKDEKLFF.

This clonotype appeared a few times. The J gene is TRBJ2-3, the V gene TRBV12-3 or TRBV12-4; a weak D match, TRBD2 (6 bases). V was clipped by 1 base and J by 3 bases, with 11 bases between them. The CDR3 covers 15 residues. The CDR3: CASSLVGGPTDTQYF. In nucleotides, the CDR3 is TGTGCCAGCAGTTTAGTTGGAGGGCCGACAGATACGCAGTATTTT.

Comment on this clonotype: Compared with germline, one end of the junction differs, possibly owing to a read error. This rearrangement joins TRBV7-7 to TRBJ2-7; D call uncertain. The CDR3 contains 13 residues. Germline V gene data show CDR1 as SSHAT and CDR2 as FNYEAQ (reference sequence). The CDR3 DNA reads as TGTGCTAGCAGCCACGGACCCCTCTACGAGCAGTACTTC. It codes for CASSHGPLYEQYF.

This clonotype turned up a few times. The CDR3 DNA reads TGTGCCAGCAGCTTAGAGCCGCGGCGGGGGGTTACCAAAAACATTCAGTACTTC. Its translation is CASSLEPRRGVTKNIQYF. V is TRBV7-2 and J is TRBJ2-4, with TRBD2 matching over 8 bases. The ends lost 1 base at V and 2 bases at J; junction bases unmatched: 10. CDR3 length: 18 amino acids. The germline V gene encodes CDR1 SGHTA and CDR2 FQGNSA.

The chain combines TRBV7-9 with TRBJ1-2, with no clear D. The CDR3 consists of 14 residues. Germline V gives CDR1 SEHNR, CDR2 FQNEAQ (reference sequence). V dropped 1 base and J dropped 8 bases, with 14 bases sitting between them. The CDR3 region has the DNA TGTGCCAGCAGCTTAGGGAGGGAAAGAAGCGGCTACACCTTC. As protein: CASSLGRERSGYTF.

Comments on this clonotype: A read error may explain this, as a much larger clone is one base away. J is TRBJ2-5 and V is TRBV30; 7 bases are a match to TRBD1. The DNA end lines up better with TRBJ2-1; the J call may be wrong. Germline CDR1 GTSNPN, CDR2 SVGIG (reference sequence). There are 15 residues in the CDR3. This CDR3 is CAWMYRGKVQETQFF. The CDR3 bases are TGTGCCTGGATGTACAGGGGTAAAGTACAAGAGACCCAGTTCTTC.